The rows below give T cell receptor beta chains drawn from one sample of a study of OX40 agonist ivuxolimab in advanced cancers. The assay was immunoSEQ multiplex PCR, and TCRdb's table has in-frame clones only and misses some. The sample shows 96,000 or so clones, approximately 84% of them seen only once. The sample in question was CD4+ or CD8+ T cells sorted from blood, obtained in a trial of the OX40 agonist ivuxolimab. Receptor source: an adult with an advanced solid tumor such as melanoma, head and neck, liver or kidney cancer. Each CDR3 is given with its conserved first and last residue. A D gene is named only where the DNA matches it firmly. Clone size appears in some rows only: once, few, many, or a class for an expanded clone.

CDR3 DNA: TGTGCCACCAGCAGCGGCCTAGCGGGATCATCGGCAGATACGCAGTATTTT
CDR3 protein: CATSSGLAGSSADTQYF
J gene: TRBJ2-3
V gene: TRBV15
clone size: once
D gene: TRBD2

CDR3 DNA: TGTGCCAGTAGTATTAACCCCGGGACAGGATCGAACACTGAAGCTTTCTTT
CDR3 protein: CASSINPGTGSNTEAFF
J gene: TRBJ1-1
V gene: TRBV19
clone size: -
D gene: TRBD1

CDR3 DNA: TGCGCCAGCAGCTTGGGCACGACAGGAGATACGCAGTATTTT
CDR3 protein: CASSLGTTGDTQYF
J gene: TRBJ2-3
V gene: TRBV5-1
clone size: -
D gene: -

CDR3 DNA: TGTGCCAGCAGCCCCGCTAGCGGGAGTTCCTACAATGAGCAGTTCTTC
CDR3 protein: CASSPASGSSYNEQFF
J gene: TRBJ2-1
V gene: TRBV27
clone size: -
D gene: TRBD2

CDR3 DNA: TGTGCCAGCAGCTTAGTAGGCATAGCGGGGGCCGGGGGCACAGATACGCAGTATTTT
CDR3 protein: CASSLVGIAGAGGTDTQYF
J gene: TRBJ2-3
V gene: TRBV7-2
clone size: -
D gene: TRBD2

CDR3 DNA: TGTGCCAGTAGTAGAGACAGGGAAGGGCAAGAGACCCAGTACTTC
CDR3 protein: CASSRDREGQETQYF
J gene: TRBJ2-5
V gene: TRBV19
clone size: -
D gene: TRBD1

CDR3 DNA: TGTGCCAGCAGTGACTCGATGGGAGCCAAAAACATTCAGTACTTC
CDR3 protein: CASSDSMGAKNIQYF
J gene: TRBJ2-4
V gene: TRBV6-4
clone size: -
D gene: -

CDR3 DNA: TGTGCCAGTAGTACTCTCGGGACAGGGGTAAGCAATCAGCCCCAGCATTTT
CDR3 protein: CASSTLGTGVSNQPQHF
J gene: TRBJ1-5
V gene: TRBV19
clone size: -
D gene: TRBD1

CDR3 DNA: TGTGCCAGCAGTTACTATCCCGGGACACCAGAAAAACTGTTTTTT
CDR3 protein: CASSYYPGTPEKLFF
J gene: TRBJ1-4
V gene: TRBV6-5
clone size: -
D gene: -

CDR3 DNA: TGTGCCAGCAGCCCCTGGACAGGGACTAATGAAAAACTGTTTTTT
CDR3 protein: CASSPWTGTNEKLFF
J gene: TRBJ1-4
V gene: TRBV11-2
clone size: -
D gene: TRBD1

CDR3 DNA: TGCGCCAGCAGCTATTCAGGACAGGGCTCCTACGAGCAGTACTTC
CDR3 protein: CASSYSGQGSYEQYF
J gene: TRBJ2-7
V gene: TRBV5-1
clone size: -
D gene: TRBD1

CDR3 DNA: TGTGCCTGGACCCCCAGGAGGACGAGGACTGAAGCTTTCTTT
CDR3 protein: CAWTPRRTRTEAFF
J gene: TRBJ1-1
V gene: TRBV30
clone size: -
D gene: -

CDR3 DNA: TGTGCCAGCAGCACCAGACAGGGGAGAACAGATACGCAGTATTTT
CDR3 protein: CASSTRQGRTDTQYF
J gene: TRBJ2-3
V gene: TRBV7-2
clone size: -
D gene: TRBD1

CDR3 DNA: TGTGCCAGCAGCTTAAACGGCGGAAACACCATATATTTT
CDR3 protein: CASSLNGGNTIYF
J gene: TRBJ1-3
V gene: TRBV7-3
clone size: -
D gene: -

CDR3 DNA: TGTGCCAGCAGTTTATCCGCGACAGGAAGGAGTACGCAGTATTTT
CDR3 protein: CASSLSATGRSTQYF
J gene: TRBJ2-3
V gene: TRBV27
clone size: -
D gene: -

CDR3 DNA: TGTGCCAGCAGCTTAGCGCTAAGGGACCGGGGACAGCAGTACTTC
CDR3 protein: CASSLALRDRGQQYF
J gene: TRBJ2-7
V gene: TRBV7-9
clone size: -
D gene: -

CDR3 DNA: TGTGCCAGTAGTAATCCCCAGGTGTCTAGGGCCAACGTCCTGACTTTC
CDR3 protein: CASSNPQVSRANVLTF
J gene: TRBJ2-6
V gene: TRBV19
clone size: -
D gene: -

CDR3 DNA: TGTGCCAGCAGCTTAACCGGGACAGGTGTCCGGGAGCAGTACTTC
CDR3 protein: CASSLTGTGVREQYF
J gene: TRBJ2-7
V gene: TRBV7-2
clone size: -
D gene: TRBD1

CDR3 DNA: TGTGCCAGCAGCTTAACAGGGGGGGTATCCTACAATGAGCAGTTCTTC
CDR3 protein: CASSLTGGVSYNEQFF
J gene: TRBJ2-1
V gene: TRBV7-2
clone size: -
D gene: -

CDR3 DNA: TGTGCCAGCAGCCCGATTCCAGCGGTGATCCCAGATACGCAGTATTTT
CDR3 protein: CASSPIPAVIPDTQYF
J gene: TRBJ2-3
V gene: TRBV7-9
clone size: -
D gene: -

CDR3 DNA: TGTGCCAGCAGCTTTCCTACCGGGACAGGGGATTATGGCTACACCTTC
CDR3 protein: CASSFPTGTGDYGYTF
J gene: TRBJ1-2
V gene: TRBV7-9
clone size: once
D gene: TRBD1

CDR3 DNA: TGTGCCAGCAGCTTAGCGGCCTCCGGGCTACTCCTGAGAGGAGAGCAGTTCTTC
CDR3 protein: CASSLAASGLLLRGEQFF
J gene: TRBJ2-1
V gene: TRBV7-8
clone size: -
D gene: -

CDR3 DNA: TGTGCCAGCAGCCAAGAAGGACACTACGAGCAGTACTTC
CDR3 protein: CASSQEGHYEQYF
J gene: TRBJ2-7
V gene: TRBV4-2
clone size: -
D gene: -

CDR3 DNA: TGTGCCAGCAGCGACCCGACGGGGGCTTTTGGACTATACGGCTACACCTTC
CDR3 protein: CASSDPTGAFGLYGYTF
J gene: TRBJ1-2
V gene: TRBV7-8
clone size: -
D gene: -

CDR3 DNA: TGCGCCAGCAGCTTGGCCAGGACTAGCGGGAGGGCAGATACGCAGTATTTT
CDR3 protein: CASSLARTSGRADTQYF
J gene: TRBJ2-3
V gene: TRBV5-1
clone size: -
D gene: TRBD2

CDR3 DNA: TGTGCCAGCAGCGCAACCGGGACTAGCGGGATACTGATGGAGACCCAGTACTTC
CDR3 protein: CASSATGTSGILMETQYF
J gene: TRBJ2-5
V gene: TRBV7-6
clone size: -
D gene: TRBD2

CDR3 DNA: TGTGCCAGCAGCCTTCAGGGGATTGGGGATGAAAAACTGTTTTTT
CDR3 protein: CASSLQGIGDEKLFF
J gene: TRBJ1-4
V gene: TRBV14
clone size: -
D gene: -

CDR3 DNA: TGTGCCAGCAGTCCGACAGGGGTCTATGGCTACACCTTC
CDR3 protein: CASSPTGVYGYTF
J gene: TRBJ1-2
V gene: TRBV6-5
clone size: -
D gene: TRBD1

CDR3 DNA: TGTGCCAGCAGTTACCCTAGGGGGCGGCAAGAGACCCAGTACTTC
CDR3 protein: CASSYPRGRQETQYF
J gene: TRBJ2-5
V gene: TRBV6-5
clone size: once
D gene: TRBD1

CDR3 DNA: TGTGCCAGCAGCTCGGGACTAGCGAGCTCCTACGAGCAGTACTTC
CDR3 protein: CASSSGLASSYEQYF
J gene: TRBJ2-7
V gene: TRBV7-2
clone size: -
D gene: TRBD2

CDR3 DNA: TGTGCCAGCTCAGGAGACTTGACCAAAAACATTCAGTACTTC
CDR3 protein: CASSGDLTKNIQYF
J gene: TRBJ2-4
V gene: TRBV18
clone size: -
D gene: -

CDR3 DNA: TGTGCCAGTACCGATGGACTAGCGGATTACAATGAGCAGTTCTTC
CDR3 protein: CASTDGLADYNEQFF
J gene: TRBJ2-1
V gene: TRBV19
clone size: -
D gene: TRBD2

CDR3 DNA: TGTGCCAGCAGTTTATTGGGCAGTAAACCTGGGGCCAACGTCCTGACTTTC
CDR3 protein: CASSLLGSKPGANVLTF
J gene: TRBJ2-6
V gene: TRBV27
clone size: -
D gene: -

CDR3 DNA: TGTGCCAGCAGCTTAGTAACCCGGACAGTATCTGAAGCTTTCTTT
CDR3 protein: CASSLVTRTVSEAFF
J gene: TRBJ1-1
V gene: TRBV7-9
clone size: -
D gene: -

CDR3 DNA: TGTGCCAGCAGCCTGAACTACGAGCAGTACTTC
CDR3 protein: CASSLNYEQYF
J gene: TRBJ2-7
V gene: TRBV5-6
clone size: -
D gene: -

CDR3 DNA: TGTGCCAGCAACCCCCGAGGACAGGGAGATACCGGGGAGCTGTTTTTT
CDR3 protein: CASNPRGQGDTGELFF
J gene: TRBJ2-2
V gene: TRBV27
clone size: few
D gene: TRBD1

CDR3 DNA: TGTGCCAGCAGCGTAGAAGGGGACCCAGATACGCAGTATTTT
CDR3 protein: CASSVEGDPDTQYF
J gene: TRBJ2-3
V gene: TRBV9
clone size: -
D gene: -

CDR3 DNA: TGTGCCAGCTCTCCCGGGACCCAGGGGATCAATTTCTTT
CDR3 protein: CASSPGTQGINFF
J gene: TRBJ1-1
V gene: TRBV18
clone size: -
D gene: -

CDR3 DNA: TGTGCCAGCAGCTCCACATCTGACAGGGAAGAGACCCAGTACTTC
CDR3 protein: CASSSTSDREETQYF
J gene: TRBJ2-5
V gene: TRBV7-6
clone size: -
D gene: TRBD1

CDR3 DNA: TGTGCCTGGGTTCTAGGGCCCGGGGAGCTGTTTTTT
CDR3 protein: CAWVLGPGELFF
J gene: TRBJ2-2
V gene: TRBV30
clone size: -
D gene: -

CDR3 DNA: TGCGCCAGCAGCCCGGGACAGGGGTTTTATTCACCCCTCCACTTT
CDR3 protein: CASSPGQGFYSPLHF
J gene: TRBJ1-6
V gene: TRBV4-1
clone size: -
D gene: TRBD1